This TCR beta chain was captured in a study of T cell repertoires in cytomegalovirus infection. The germline V gene has CDR1 SGHNT and CDR2 YYREEE (reference sequence). CDR3 length: 16 residues. V lost 4 bases and J lost 5, with 21 bases in between. Only a few counts were recorded for this clonotype. Its specificity is not known. TCRdb recomputed calls from the reads with MiXCR, one row per CDR3 protein. The top ten clones hold roughly 12% of a sample with 800,000 to 950,000 distinct CDR3 sequences, over 25% of them seen once. The chain is built from TRBV5-4 and TRBJ1-1; unclear D gene. Specimen: cultured CD8+ T cells from PBMCs, collected from culture after CMV antigen stimulation. The TCR originated in a human donor in good health (CMV status not recorded). Some clones in this sample may be carry-over from other donors' samples. Here the CDR3 reads CASSAKDLLRDTEAFF. CDR3 bases: TGTGCCAGCAGCGCGAAGGACCTCCTTCGGGATACTGAAGCTTTCTTT.